The 19 T cell receptor beta chains given below trace back to one sample, sequenced in a study of type 1 and type 2 diabetes patients. PCR was run on genomic DNA. Multiplex PCR with 30 forward and 13 reverse primers amplified the TCR beta CDR3. MiXCR, run by TCRdb on the multiplex PCR reads, gives a single entry per CDR3 protein. In the table there are some 250,000 distinct CDR3 sequences, roughly 50% of which are singletons. The specimen sequenced was peripheral blood mononuclear cells (PBMCs). The origin of the receptors is a man aged 18-30 years with type 2 diabetes.

V and J are TRBV30 and TRBJ2-1; D uncertain. The germline gives CDR1 GTSNPN, CDR2 SVGIG (reference sequence). Trimming took off 0 bases at V and 5 bases at J, with 14 bases between the two ends. CDR3 length: 15 amino acids. Written as DNA, the CDR3 is TGTGCCTGGAGTGTAGATGACTCCCCAAACAATGAGCAGTTCTTC. Translated, it gives CAWSVDDSPNNEQFF. The complete variable domain, with remaining parts taken from reference TRBV30 and TRBJ2-1, reads SQTIHQWPATLVQPVGSPLSLECTVEGTSNPNLYWYRQAAGRGLQLLFYSVGIGQISSEVPQNLSASRPQDRQFILSSKKLLLSDSGFYLCAWSVDDSPNNEQFFGPGTRLTVL.

The V gene is TRBV28, the J gene TRBJ2-1; D remains unclear. Germline values: CDR1 MDHEN, CDR2 SYDVKM. Trimming removed 2 bases from V and 6 bases from J, with 14 bases in between. CDR3 size: 15 residues. The CDR3 DNA is TGTGCCAGCAGTTTAACATGGGGTGTACCCAATGAGCAGTTCTTC. It is translated as CASSLTWGVPNEQFF.

With respect to this clonotype: Mismatch with germline at one junction end may stem from a read error. The chain joins TRBV5-1 to TRBJ1-1; D remains ambiguous. The length of the CDR3 is 13 residues. Germline V gene lookup returns CDR1 SGHRS and CDR2 YFSETQ. This chain's CDR3 is CASSFTDNTEAFF. The CDR3 DNA is TGTGCCAGCAGTTTTACAGATAACACTGAAGCTTTCTTT.

The chain employs TRBV7-2 and TRBJ2-3; D is perhaps TRBD1 (6 bases). The V end was cut by 3 bases, the J end by 4 bases, with 11 bases between. Germline V lookup: CDR1 SGHTA, CDR2 FQGNSA. This CDR3 has 14 residues. CDR3 coding DNA: TGTGCCAGCAGCTTTGGGGGCTCGGCAGATACGCAGTATTTT. Its protein product is CASSFGGSADTQYF.

Comments on this clonotype: One junction end does not reproduce the germline sequence, and a read error may be involved. The chain is built from TRBV2 and TRBJ1-1, with 9 bases that match TRBD1. The CDR3 loop spans 16 amino acids. The V gene's germline CDR1 is SNHLY and CDR2 FYNNEI. CDR3: CASSRAGQGRNTEAFF. CDR3 DNA sequence: TGCGCCAGCAGCCGGGCGGGACAGGGACGGAACACTGAAGCTTTCTTT.

The table lists this clonotype with a few counts. The chain carries TRBV10-1 and TRBJ2-1; D is ambiguous. V was trimmed by 2 bases and J by 1 base, leaving 9 bases between them. The CDR3 spans 15 residues. Germline values: CDR1 WNHNN, CDR2 SYGVQD (reference sequence). CDR3 sequence: CASSEERVSYNEQFF. The CDR3 bases are TGCGCCAGCAGTGAGGAAAGGGTTTCCTACAATGAGCAGTTCTTC.

The genes are TRBV10-1 and TRBJ2-7; the D call may be TRBD1 or TRBD2 (7 bases each). Per germline, CDR1 WNHNN and CDR2 SYGVQD (reference sequence). Trimming took off 6 bases at V and 3 bases at J, with 24 bases between the two ends. This CDR3 has 17 amino acids. The CDR3 sequence: CASSRGVPGQSGYEQYF. CDR3 bases: TGCGCCAGCAGCCGGGGGGTCCCGGGACAGTCTGGCTACGAGCAGTACTTC.

This rearrangement joins TRBV15 to TRBJ1-2; D is unclear. The V and J ends lost 0 bases and 8 bases respectively, with 13 bases between them. Per germline, CDR1 LNHNV and CDR2 YYDKDF (reference sequence). CDR3 size: 14 residues. The CDR3 loop reads CATSRDTAVGGYTF. For the CDR3, the DNA is TGTGCCACCAGCAGAGATACGGCCGTAGGGGGCTACACCTTC.

V and J are TRBV6-6 and TRBJ1-4; D uncertain. V was trimmed by 6 bases and J by 7 bases, leaving 12 bases between them. The CDR3 consists of 13 residues. The germline V gene encodes CDR1 MNHNY and CDR2 SVGAGI (reference sequence). In nucleotides, the CDR3 is TGTGCCAGCAGCCCCGACGGGGTTGAAAAACTGTTTTTT. This encodes CASSPDGVEKLFF.

The chain uses TRBV6-5 and TRBJ2-7; 10 positions match TRBD2. TRBJ2-1 explains the end of the DNA better; the J call may be wrong. This CDR3 comprises 14 residues. The germline gives CDR1 MNHEY, CDR2 SVGAGI. For the CDR3, the DNA is TGTGCCAGCAGCGGACTAGCGGAGGAGTATGAGCAGTTCTTC. Its protein product is CASSGLAEEYEQFF.

This CDR3 reads CAWSRGQGIETQYF. The DNA of the CDR3 is TGTGCCTGGAGTCGTGGGCAGGGAATAGAGACCCAGTACTTC. The chain combines TRBV30 with TRBJ2-5, with a tentative D call TRBD1 (5 bases). Trimming stripped 2 bases from V and 4 bases from J, with 14 bases between. Germline loops: CDR1 GTSNPN, CDR2 SVGIG (reference sequence). CDR3 size: 14 residues.

At least ten counts were recorded for this clonotype. This sequence joins TRBV10-1 and TRBJ2-7; 10 bases fit TRBD2. The germline V gene has CDR1 WNHNN and CDR2 SYGVQD (reference sequence). With V trimmed by 6 bases and J by 2 bases, 7 bases remained unmatched. The CDR3 totals 15 residues. The CDR3, as DNA: TGCGCCAGCAGCCCCGGAGGACTAGCGGCCTACGAGCAGTACTTC. This encodes CASSPGGLAAYEQYF.

V gene TRBV12-3 or TRBV12-4 combines with J gene TRBJ1-1; D uncertain. Between the trimmed V and J ends, which lost 6 bases and 6 bases, there was a span of 14 bases. This CDR3 has 13 residues. The CDR3 loop is CASRRSSGAEAFF. CDR3 coding DNA: TGTGCCAGCAGGCGAAGCTCTGGCGCTGAAGCTTTCTTT.

This chain links TRBV9 with TRBJ2-3, with D perhaps assigned TRBD1 or TRBD2 (5 bases each). V was shortened by 3 bases and J by 8 bases, with 10 bases between the two germline ends. CDR1 and CDR2 (germline): SGDLS, YYNGEE. The CDR3 runs to 12 residues. CDR3 sequence reads: CASSATGTTQYF. DNA of the CDR3: TGTGCCAGCAGCGCGACCGGGACTACGCAGTATTTT.

The chain links TRBV11-1 to TRBJ1-1, with D perhaps TRBD1 (5 bases). CDR3 size: 18 residues. V was clipped by 5 bases and J by 5 bases, with 27 bases between them. The germline gives CDR1 SGHAT, CDR2 FQDESV (reference sequence). In nucleotides, the CDR3 is TGTGCCAGCAGCCCCCTATGGTTCCCCGGGGGGGAAGGGACTGAAGCTTTCTTT. It is translated as CASSPLWFPGGEGTEAFF.

The DNA of the CDR3 is TGTGCCAGCAGTCAGCACCTGGGGATGAGACGGTCACCCCTCCACTTT. Translating it yields CASSQHLGMRRSPLHF. The V call is TRBV12-3 or TRBV12-4, the J call TRBJ1-6; D unclear. V gave up 5 bases and J gave up 10 bases, with 21 bases separating them. The CDR3 length is 16 residues.

The V call is TRBV2, the J call TRBJ1-4, with D unclear. Germline V lookup: CDR1 SNHLY, CDR2 FYNNEI. With 4 bases removed from V and 4 bases from J, the gap between germline ends came to 16 bases. CDR3 length: 16 residues. The CDR3 coding sequence is TGTGCCAGCAGTGTCCTCATTGTCGGGTATAATGAAAAACTGTTTTTT. It encodes CASSVLIVGYNEKLFF.

The chain carries TRBV28 and TRBJ2-7, with unresolved D. The CDR3 contains 11 residues. Germline CDR1 reads MDHEN; CDR2 reads SYDVKM. With 6 bases removed from V and 4 bases from J, the gap between germline ends came to 7 bases. CDR3 in DNA: TGTGCCAGCAGCCTTGTGTACGAGCAGTACTTC. This translates into CASSLVYEQYF.

With respect to this clonotype: One base away lies a much larger clone, so this may be a sequencing read error. The chain links TRBV2 to TRBJ1-6; 8 bases map to TRBD1. V gave up 2 bases and J gave up 11 bases; unmatched junction bases: 5. CDR1 is SNHLY, CDR2 FYNNEI, per germline. The CDR3 loop spans 14 amino acids. CDR3 in DNA: TGTGCCAGCAGTGAATGGGGGGACAGGCCACCCCTCCACTTT. Its protein product is CASSEWGDRPPLHF. Full variable domain (missing parts from reference TRBV2 and TRBJ1-6): EPEVTQTPSHQVTQMGQEVILRCVPISNHLYFYWYRQILGQKVEFLVSFYNNEISEKSEIFDDQFSVERPDGSNFTLKIRSTKLEDSAMYFCASSEWGDRPPLHFGNGTRLTVT.